This TCR beta chain comes out of a study of T cells after yellow fever vaccination (dated by TCRdb to the late 2010s). For the wider study: The SMART-Seq v4 Ultra Low Input RNA kit was used to prepare libraries from fractions with low cell numbers. To follow T-cell clones before and after both primary and booster YFV17D yellow fever vaccination, bulk TCR alpha and beta repertoires underwent longitudinal sequencing. Two healthy male donors made up the cohort, one aged 18 to 29 years and the other aged 30 to 39 years. Bulk PBMC replicates and cell subsets were isolated from blood drawn at multiple timepoints before and after both primary and secondary immunization. Beyond this particular receptor, the publication reports: Compared with the primary T-cell response, the secondary T-cell response was weaker but faster, peaking on day 5 rather than day 15. Only a couple of donors were included in the study, so the extent to which the findings can be generalized is limited. A small fraction of clonotypes appeared in both the CD4 and CD8 compartments, likely as a result of convergent recombination. Most clones expanded after primary vaccination (around 96% of CD4 and over 80% of CD8) were re-detected after the booster, suggesting that broad memory maintenance occurred. Computational filtering was required because FACS-sorted repertoires could contain abundant contaminating clonotypes from the bulk population.

Taken with the paper, the label for treatment or condition translates to: live attenuated yellow fever vaccine strain. Two biological replicates of bulk PBMCs were collected at each blood-draw timepoint. A standard Ficoll-Paque protocol was used to isolate PBMCs from peripheral blood. TriZol was used to extract RNA from bulk PBMCs, from CD4 and CD8 fractions, and from dextramer-positive and dextramer-negative fractions. TCR cDNA was synthesized by 5'RACE template switching, which introduced a universal primer site and unique molecular identifiers. cDNA synthesis was primed from both the TCR alpha and TCR beta constant segments. Libraries were amplified in two PCR steps, with sample barcodes and sequencing adapters added in the second step. Sequencing of libraries was performed on Illumina HiSeq 2500 (2x100 bp) or NovaSeq (2x150 bp). The paper's data handling went like this. MIGEC was used to demultiplex reads and collapse the reads into UMI consensus sequences, and MiXCR was used for V(D)J alignment. Clonotypes responding to the vaccine were identified with edgeR on replicate PBMC samples, with the criteria of FDR below 0.01 and a log2 fold change above 5 up to day 15. Each bulk clonotype was labeled CD4 or CD8 based on which sequenced repertoire, CD4 or CD8, contained the clonotype at higher abundance. The raw public reads went through TCRdb reprocessing: fastp at Q25, MiXCR clone calling, in-frame beta chains kept. Each entry merges the rows of one CDR3 protein and shows their most common DNA and genes. The V and J calls and clone size are TCRdb's, not the authors'. Within this sample are some 670,000 distinct CDR3 sequences, with more than 9% of them counted one time only. The ten largest clones take up more than 13% of the sample.

Concerning this clonotype: The antigen it binds to is not known. Per-base quality was not reported, and no clone a single base away is much larger than it.

V loses 7 bases, J loses 3 bases, and the germline ends lie 16 bases apart. Reading the germline V gene gives CDR1 MNHNS and CDR2 SASEGT. The CDR3 covers 14 residues, taking in both the cysteine and the phenylalanine. Left in the record is the CDR3 DNA by itself, 42 bases read in frame from the first base. The TCR sequence derives from a man in his thirties or forties who received the YFV17D yellow fever vaccine. The rearrangement combines TRBV6-1 with TRBJ2-7, and TRBD2 may be the D gene, going by 5 matching bases. This specimen was PBMCs, taken on the day of the yellow fever booster vaccination. Read as DNA, the sequence is TGTGCCAGCACCCCGAACCGGGGTGACTACGAGCAGTACTTC. It encodes CASTPNRGDYEQYF.